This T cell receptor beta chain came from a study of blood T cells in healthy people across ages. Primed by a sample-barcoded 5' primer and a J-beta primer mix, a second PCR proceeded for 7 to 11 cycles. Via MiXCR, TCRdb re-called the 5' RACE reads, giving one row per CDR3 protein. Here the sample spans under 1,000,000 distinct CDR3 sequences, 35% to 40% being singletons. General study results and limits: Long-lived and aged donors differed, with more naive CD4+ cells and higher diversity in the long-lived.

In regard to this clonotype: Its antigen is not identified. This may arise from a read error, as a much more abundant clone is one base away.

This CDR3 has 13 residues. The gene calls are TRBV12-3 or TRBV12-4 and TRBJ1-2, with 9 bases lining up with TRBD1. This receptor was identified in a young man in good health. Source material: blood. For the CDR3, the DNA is TGTGCCGGCAGATCGGGACAGGGTGGTGGCTACACCTTC. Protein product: CAGRSGQGGGYTF.